This T cell receptor (beta chain) was found in a study of T cell responses to AZD1222 COVID-19 vaccine. Sequencing used immunoSEQ multiplex PCR; TCRdb keeps in-frame clones, though not all of them. The sample carries about 130,000 clones, around nine tenths recorded once. Specimen: peripheral blood, collected on day 0 of AZD1222 vaccination. The source is an adult in good health.

The CDR3 coding sequence is TGTGCCAGCTCACCACGACCCATAGCTTACGAGCAGTACTTC. The encoded protein is CASSPRPIAYEQYF. J is TRBJ2-7 and V is TRBV18; no clear D gene. Per the germline V gene, CDR1 is KGHSH and CDR2 is LQKENI. V was clipped by 1 base and J by 4 bases, with 11 bases between them. This CDR3 spans 14 amino acids.